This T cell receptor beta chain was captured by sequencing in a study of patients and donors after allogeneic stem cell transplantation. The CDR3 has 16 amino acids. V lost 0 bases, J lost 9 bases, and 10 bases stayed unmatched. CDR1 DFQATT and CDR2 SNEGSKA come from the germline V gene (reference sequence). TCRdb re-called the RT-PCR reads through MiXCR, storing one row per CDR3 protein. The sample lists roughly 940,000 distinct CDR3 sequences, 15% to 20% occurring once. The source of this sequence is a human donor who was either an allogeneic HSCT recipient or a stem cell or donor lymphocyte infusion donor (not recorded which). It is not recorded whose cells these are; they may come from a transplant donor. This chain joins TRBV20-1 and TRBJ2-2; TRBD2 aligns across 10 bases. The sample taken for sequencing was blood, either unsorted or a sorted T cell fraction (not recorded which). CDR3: CSAREGAAGGGRELFF. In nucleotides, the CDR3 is TGCAGTGCTAGAGAAGGGGCAGCGGGGGGGGGCCGGGAGCTGTTTTTT.